The present T cell receptor (beta chain) was sequenced within a study of T cell responses to AZD1222 COVID-19 vaccine. CDR1 is SGHTA, CDR2 FQGNSA, per germline. This CDR3 has 13 residues. The V end lost 1 base, the J end lost 4 bases, and 7 bases lay between the germline ends. Sequencing used immunoSEQ multiplex PCR; TCRdb keeps in-frame clones, though not all of them. The sample lists 95,000 to 110,000 clones; approximately 89% were seen once. Study-wide results and caveats: There were mostly white British donors and more females than males, and clonal diversity was possibly underestimated. There were vaccine-associated CD4 TCRs across spike, dominant at 160-218 and 743-854. After the peak T cell response, and only then, were repertoires sampled.

Concerning this clone: Antigen specificity is unknown.

This sequence originates from an adult who received the MenACWY meningococcal vaccine as a control. The chain combines TRBV7-2 with TRBJ2-5; D gene ambiguous. Source: peripheral blood, taken 28 days after the second dose of the MenACWY control vaccine. CDR3 coding DNA: TGTGCCAGCAGCTTAGGGATCGGAGAGACCCAGTACTTC. It translates to CASSLGIGETQYF.